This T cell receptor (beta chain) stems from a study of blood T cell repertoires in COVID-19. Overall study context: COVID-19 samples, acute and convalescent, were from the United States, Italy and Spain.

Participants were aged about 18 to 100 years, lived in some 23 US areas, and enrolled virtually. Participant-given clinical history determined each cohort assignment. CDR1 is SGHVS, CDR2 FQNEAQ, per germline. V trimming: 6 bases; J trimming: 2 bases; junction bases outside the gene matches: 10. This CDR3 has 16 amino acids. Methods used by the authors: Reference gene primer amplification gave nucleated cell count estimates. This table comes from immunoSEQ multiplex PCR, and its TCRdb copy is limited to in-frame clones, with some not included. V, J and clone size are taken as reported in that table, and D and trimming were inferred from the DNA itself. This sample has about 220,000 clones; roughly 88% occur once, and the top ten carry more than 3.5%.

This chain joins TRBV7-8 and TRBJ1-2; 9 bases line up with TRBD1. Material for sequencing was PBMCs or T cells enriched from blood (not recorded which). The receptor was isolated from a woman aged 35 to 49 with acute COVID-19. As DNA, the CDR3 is TGTGCCAGCAGTTCGTATGCAGGACAGGGGAACTATGGCTACACCTTC. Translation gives CASSSYAGQGNYGYTF.